This record looks at one T cell receptor beta chain sequence and its context. Its antigen is unknown. CDR3 length equals 14 residues. The data were taken from a study of T-cell reconstitution after alpha-beta-depleted transplantation in children. Study-wide points: Expanded graft clones, several hundred of them, were reportedly the source of alpha-beta T cells about two months after transplant.

A TCRbeta library incorporating unique molecular identifiers was prepared. MiXCR, applied by TCRdb to the PCR reads, yields one record per CDR3 protein. The sample holds hundreds of thousands of distinct CDR3 sequences, 13% seen once. The chain employs TRBV21-1 and TRBJ2-1; TRBD1, as called in the table, went unchecked against the DNA. TRBV21-1 corresponds to a pseudogene. This TCR was recovered from a male patient younger than 18 who had a stem cell transplant for acute myeloid leukemia, so the T cells may come from the graft donor. The sequences come from PBMCs, mostly from graft donor cells, collected 360 days after TCRalphabeta/CD19-depleted stem cell transplant. The CDR3 loop reads CASSPGTTNNEQFF. CDR3 DNA sequence: TGTGCCAGCAGTCCCGGGACTACCAACAATGAGCAGTTCTTC.